These 8 T cell receptor beta chains originate from one sample sequenced in a study of cytomegalovirus exposure and HLA in healthy donors. PCR used 60 Vbeta primers and 13 Jbeta primers. Libraries were prepared by immunoSEQ multiplex PCR; TCRdb keeps only in-frame clonotypes and omits some of them. This sample has about 160,000 clones, with approximately 79% found just once. Sequenced input: PBMCs. The receptor source for this set is a man aged 40-49 years in good health and CMV-seropositive.

The J gene is TRBJ2-3, the V gene TRBV20-1; D may be TRBD2 (5 bases). Trimming shortened V by 6 bases and J by 6 bases, and 10 bases separated the two germline ends. The length of the CDR3 is 11 residues. The V gene's germline CDR1 is DFQATT and CDR2 SNEGSKA (reference sequence). The CDR3 coding sequence is TGCAGTGCGGGCCCGGGGGATACGCAGTATTTT. Protein: CSAGPGDTQYF.

The chain links TRBV6-5 to TRBJ2-2, with D possibly being TRBD1 (6 bases). Germline values: CDR1 MNHEY, CDR2 SVGAGI. The CDR3 consists of 15 residues. V gave up 4 bases and J gave up 1 base, with 10 bases separating them. The CDR3 DNA reads as TGTGCCAGCAGTTTTCTGGGACAGAACACCGGGGAGCTGTTTTTT. Protein: CASSFLGQNTGELFF.

The CDR3 here is CASSQEGAGGETQYF. CDR3 DNA sequence: TGCGCCAGCAGCCAAGAAGGGGCAGGGGGAGAGACCCAGTACTTC. The J gene is TRBJ2-5, the V gene TRBV4-1; TRBD1 aligns across 7 bases. The CDR3 sequence is 15 residues long. Germline-derived CDR1 and CDR2 are MGHRA and YSYEKL. V lost 0 bases, J lost 4 bases, and 5 bases stayed unmatched.

The chain joins TRBV5-6 to TRBJ2-3; no reliable D call. The CDR3 consists of 13 residues. CDR1 and CDR2 from the germline V gene are SGHDT and YYEEEE. Trimming cost V 3 bases and J 5 bases, with 10 bases left between them. CDR3 sequence: CASSYKAVDTQYF. The CDR3 coding sequence is TGTGCCAGCAGCTATAAAGCTGTAGATACGCAGTATTTT.

This chain joins TRBV13 and TRBJ1-5; tentative D call: TRBD1 (6 bases). The CDR3 spans 12 residues. V lost 0 bases, J lost 9 bases, and 6 bases lay in between. Germline V gene data show CDR1 as PRHDT and CDR2 as FYEKMQ (reference sequence). The CDR3 DNA is TGTGCCAGCAGCTTAGGGACAGGGCCCCAGCATTTT. It specifies CASSLGTGPQHF.

The chain recombines TRBV30 with TRBJ1-1; no clear D. Trimming took 2 bases from V and 5 from J, leaving 9 bases between them. Germline CDR1 is GTSNPN and CDR2 is SVGIG (reference sequence). The CDR3 runs to 12 residues. The CDR3 protein is CAWSPPRTEAFF. The CDR3, as DNA: TGTGCCTGGAGTCCTCCGAGGACTGAAGCTTTCTTT.

This chain links TRBV30 with TRBJ1-1; perhaps TRBD1 as D (6 bases). The CDR3 runs 15 residues. From germline, CDR1 is GTSNPN and CDR2 SVGIG (reference sequence). Trimming cost V 0 bases and J 4 bases, with 15 bases left between them. CDR3 bases: TGTGCCTGGAGTGTAGGGGGGGGGTTTCGCACTGAAGCTTTCTTT. Encoded protein: CAWSVGGGFRTEAFF.

The chain carries TRBV6-1 and TRBJ2-3; possibly TRBD1 for D (6 bases). Germline values: CDR1 MNHNS, CDR2 SASEGT. Trimming removed 4 bases at V and 7 bases at J, with 12 bases between. This CDR3 is built from 13 residues. The CDR3 loop is CASSGTEINTQYF. Written as DNA, the CDR3 is TGTGCCAGCAGTGGGACAGAGATTAATACGCAGTATTTT.